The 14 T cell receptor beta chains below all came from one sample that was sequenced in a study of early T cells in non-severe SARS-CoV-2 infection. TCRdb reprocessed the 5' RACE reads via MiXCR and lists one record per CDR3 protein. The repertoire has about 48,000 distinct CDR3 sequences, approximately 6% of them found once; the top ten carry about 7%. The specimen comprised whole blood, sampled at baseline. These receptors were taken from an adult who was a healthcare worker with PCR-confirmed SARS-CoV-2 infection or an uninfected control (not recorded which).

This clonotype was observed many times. CDR3 protein: CAILPGASGANVLTF. The CDR3 nucleotides are TGTGCCATCCTCCCAGGCGCCTCTGGGGCCAACGTCCTGACTTTC. The chain uses TRBV10-3 and TRBJ2-6; D is unresolved. This CDR3 is 15 amino acids long. Germline V CDR1 and CDR2: ENHRY, SYGVKD. Trimming took off 8 bases at V and 0 bases at J, with 11 bases between the two ends.

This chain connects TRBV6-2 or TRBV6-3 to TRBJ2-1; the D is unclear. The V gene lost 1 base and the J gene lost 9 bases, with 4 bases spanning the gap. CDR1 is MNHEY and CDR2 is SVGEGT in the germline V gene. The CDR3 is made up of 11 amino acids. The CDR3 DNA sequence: TGTGCCAGCAGTTACTTCGGTGAGCAGTTCTTC. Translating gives CASSYFGEQFF.

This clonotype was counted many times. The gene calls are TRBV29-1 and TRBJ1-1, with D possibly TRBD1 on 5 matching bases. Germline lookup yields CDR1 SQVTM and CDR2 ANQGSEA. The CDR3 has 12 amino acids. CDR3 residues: CIASGGNTEAFF. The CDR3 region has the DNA TGCATCGCTTCGGGGGGAAACACTGAAGCTTTCTTT.

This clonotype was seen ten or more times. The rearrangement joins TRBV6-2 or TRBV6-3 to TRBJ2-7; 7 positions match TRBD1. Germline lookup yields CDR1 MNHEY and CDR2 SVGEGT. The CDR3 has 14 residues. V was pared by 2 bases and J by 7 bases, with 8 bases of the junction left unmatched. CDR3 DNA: TGTGCCAGCAGTTACCCCCAAGACAGGGAGGAGCAGTACTTC. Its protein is CASSYPQDREEQYF.

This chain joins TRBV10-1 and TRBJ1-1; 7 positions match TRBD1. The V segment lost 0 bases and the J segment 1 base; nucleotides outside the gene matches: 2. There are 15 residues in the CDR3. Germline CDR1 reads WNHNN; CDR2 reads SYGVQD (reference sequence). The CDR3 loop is CASSESRTGNTEAFF. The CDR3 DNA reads TGCGCCAGCAGTGAGTCCCGGACAGGGAACACTGAAGCTTTCTTT.

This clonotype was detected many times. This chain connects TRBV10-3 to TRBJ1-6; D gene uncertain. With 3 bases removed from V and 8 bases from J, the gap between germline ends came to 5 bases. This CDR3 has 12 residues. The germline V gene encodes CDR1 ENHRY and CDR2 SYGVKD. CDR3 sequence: CAISEADSPLHF. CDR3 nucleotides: TGTGCCATCAGTGAAGCAGATTCACCCCTCCACTTT.

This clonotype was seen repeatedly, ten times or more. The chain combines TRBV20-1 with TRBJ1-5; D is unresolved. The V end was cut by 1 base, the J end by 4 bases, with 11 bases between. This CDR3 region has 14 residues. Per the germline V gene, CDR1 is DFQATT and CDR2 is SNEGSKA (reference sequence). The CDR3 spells CSARGSGRNQPQHF. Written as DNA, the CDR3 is TGCAGTGCTAGAGGATCCGGAAGGAATCAGCCCCAGCATTTT.

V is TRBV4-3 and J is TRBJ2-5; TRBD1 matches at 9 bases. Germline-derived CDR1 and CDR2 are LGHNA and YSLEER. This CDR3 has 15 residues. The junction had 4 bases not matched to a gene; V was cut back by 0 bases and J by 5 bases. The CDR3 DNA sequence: TGCGCCAGCAGCCAAGATCTCGGACAGGGGGAGACCCAGTACTTC. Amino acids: CASSQDLGQGETQYF.

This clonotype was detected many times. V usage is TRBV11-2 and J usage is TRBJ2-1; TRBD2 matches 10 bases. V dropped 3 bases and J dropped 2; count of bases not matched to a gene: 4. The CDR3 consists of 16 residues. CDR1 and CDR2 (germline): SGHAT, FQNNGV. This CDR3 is CASSFIAGGAYNEQFF. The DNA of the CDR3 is TGTGCCAGCAGCTTCATAGCGGGAGGAGCCTACAATGAGCAGTTCTTC.

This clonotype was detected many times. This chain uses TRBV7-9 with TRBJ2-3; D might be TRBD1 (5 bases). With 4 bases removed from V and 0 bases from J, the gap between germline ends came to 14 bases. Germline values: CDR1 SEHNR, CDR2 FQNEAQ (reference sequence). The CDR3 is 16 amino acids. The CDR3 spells CASSSGAGQSTDTQYF. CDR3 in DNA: TGTGCCAGCAGCTCCGGCGCAGGGCAAAGCACAGATACGCAGTATTTT. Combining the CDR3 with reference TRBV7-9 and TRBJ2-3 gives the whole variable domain DTGVSQNPRHKITKRGQNVTFRCDPISEHNRLYWYRQTLGQGPEFLTYFQNEAQLEKSRLLSDRFSAERPKGSFSTLEIQRTEQGDSAMYLCASSSGAGQSTDTQYFGPGTRLTVL.

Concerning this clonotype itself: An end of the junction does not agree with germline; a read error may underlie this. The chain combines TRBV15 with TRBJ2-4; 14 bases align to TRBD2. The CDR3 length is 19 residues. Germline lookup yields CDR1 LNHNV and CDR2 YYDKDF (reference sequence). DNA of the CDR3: TGTGCCACCAGCAGAGATGTGGGACTAGCGGGGGCAGCCCAAAACATTCAGTACTTC. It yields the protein CATSRDVGLAGAAQNIQYF.

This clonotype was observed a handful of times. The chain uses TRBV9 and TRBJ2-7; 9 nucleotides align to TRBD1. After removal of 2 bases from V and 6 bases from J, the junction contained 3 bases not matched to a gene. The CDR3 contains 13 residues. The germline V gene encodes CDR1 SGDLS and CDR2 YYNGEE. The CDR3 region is CASSVGTGSEQYF. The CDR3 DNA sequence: TGTGCCAGCAGCGTTGGGACAGGGTCCGAGCAGTACTTC.

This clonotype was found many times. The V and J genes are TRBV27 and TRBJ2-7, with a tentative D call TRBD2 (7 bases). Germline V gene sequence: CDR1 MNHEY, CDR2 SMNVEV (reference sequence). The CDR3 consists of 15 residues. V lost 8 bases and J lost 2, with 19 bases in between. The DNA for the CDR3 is TGTGCCAGCCGTCGTAGTAAGGGGGGGCCCTACGAGCAGTACTTC. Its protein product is CASRRSKGGPYEQYF.

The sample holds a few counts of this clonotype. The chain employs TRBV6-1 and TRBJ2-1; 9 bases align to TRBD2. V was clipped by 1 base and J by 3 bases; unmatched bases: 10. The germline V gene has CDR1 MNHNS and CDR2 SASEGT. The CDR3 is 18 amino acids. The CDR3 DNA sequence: TGTGCCAGCAGTGAAGGACCTCTCGGGACTAGCAGCTACAATGAGCAGTTCTTC. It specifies CASSEGPLGTSSYNEQFF.